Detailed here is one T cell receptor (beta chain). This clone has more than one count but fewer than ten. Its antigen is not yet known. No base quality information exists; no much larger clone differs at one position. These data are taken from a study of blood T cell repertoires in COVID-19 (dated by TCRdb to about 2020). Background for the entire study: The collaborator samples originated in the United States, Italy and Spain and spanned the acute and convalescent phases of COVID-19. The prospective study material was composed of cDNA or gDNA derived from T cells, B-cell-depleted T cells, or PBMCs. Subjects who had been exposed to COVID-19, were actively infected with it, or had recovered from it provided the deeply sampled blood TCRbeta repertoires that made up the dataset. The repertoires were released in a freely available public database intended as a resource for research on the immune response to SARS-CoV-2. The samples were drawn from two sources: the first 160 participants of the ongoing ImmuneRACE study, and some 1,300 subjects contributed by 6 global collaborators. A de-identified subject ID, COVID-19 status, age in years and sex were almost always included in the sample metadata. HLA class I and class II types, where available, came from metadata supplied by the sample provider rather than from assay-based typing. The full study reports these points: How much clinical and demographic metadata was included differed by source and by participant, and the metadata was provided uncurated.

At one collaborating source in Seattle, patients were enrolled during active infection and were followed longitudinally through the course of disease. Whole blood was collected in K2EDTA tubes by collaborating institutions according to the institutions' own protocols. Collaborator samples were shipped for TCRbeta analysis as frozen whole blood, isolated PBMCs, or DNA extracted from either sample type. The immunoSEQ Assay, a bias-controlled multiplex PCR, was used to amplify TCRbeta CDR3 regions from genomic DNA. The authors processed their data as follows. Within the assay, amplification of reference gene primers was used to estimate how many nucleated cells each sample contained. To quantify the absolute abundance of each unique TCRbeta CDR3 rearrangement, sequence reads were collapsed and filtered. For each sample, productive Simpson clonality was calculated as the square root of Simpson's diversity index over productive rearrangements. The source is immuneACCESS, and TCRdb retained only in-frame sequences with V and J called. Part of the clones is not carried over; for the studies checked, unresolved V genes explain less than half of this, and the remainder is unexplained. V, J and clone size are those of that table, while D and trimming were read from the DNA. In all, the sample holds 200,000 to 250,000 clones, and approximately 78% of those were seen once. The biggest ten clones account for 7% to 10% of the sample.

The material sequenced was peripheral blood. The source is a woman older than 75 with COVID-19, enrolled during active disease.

The DNA sequence reads TGTGCCAGCAGCTTTTTTCAAGGGGTGGGTGAAAAACTGTTTTTT. This gives the protein CASSFFQGVGEKLFF. Recombination connected TRBV7-2 to TRBJ1-4; 5 matching bases give a weak D call of TRBD1. There are 15 amino acids in the CDR3, from cysteine to phenylalanine inclusive. Here the CDR3 DNA is all that survives: 45 bases in frame from base 1. CDR1 and CDR2 are drawn from the germline V gene: SGHTA, FQGNSA. Cut back by 3 bases and 7 bases, the V and J ends lie 15 bases apart.